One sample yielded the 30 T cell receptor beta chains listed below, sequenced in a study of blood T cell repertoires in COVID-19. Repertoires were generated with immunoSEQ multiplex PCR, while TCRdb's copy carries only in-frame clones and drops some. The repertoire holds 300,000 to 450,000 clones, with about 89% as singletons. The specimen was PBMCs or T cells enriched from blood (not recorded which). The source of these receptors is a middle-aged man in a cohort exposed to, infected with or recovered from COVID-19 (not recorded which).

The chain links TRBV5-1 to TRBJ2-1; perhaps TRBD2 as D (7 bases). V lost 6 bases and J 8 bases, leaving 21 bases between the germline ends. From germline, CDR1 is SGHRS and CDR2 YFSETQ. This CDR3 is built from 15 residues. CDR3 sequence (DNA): TGCGCCAGCACCCGCGGGGGCCTAGGTAAGGATGAGCAGTTCTTC. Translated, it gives CASTRGGLGKDEQFF.

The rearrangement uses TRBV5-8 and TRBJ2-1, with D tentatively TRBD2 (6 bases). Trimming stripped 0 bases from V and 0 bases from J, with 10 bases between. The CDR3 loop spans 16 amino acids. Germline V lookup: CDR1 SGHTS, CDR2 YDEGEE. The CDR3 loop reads CASSLGEVNSYNEQFF. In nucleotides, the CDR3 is TGTGCCAGCAGCTTGGGGGAGGTCAACTCCTACAATGAGCAGTTCTTC.

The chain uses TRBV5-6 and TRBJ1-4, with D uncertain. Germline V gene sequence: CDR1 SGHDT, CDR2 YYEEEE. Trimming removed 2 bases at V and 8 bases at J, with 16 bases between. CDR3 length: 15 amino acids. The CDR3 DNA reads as TGTGCCAGCAGCTTAGTGCGAGGGAAGAAGGAAAAACTGTTTTTT. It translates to CASSLVRGKKEKLFF.

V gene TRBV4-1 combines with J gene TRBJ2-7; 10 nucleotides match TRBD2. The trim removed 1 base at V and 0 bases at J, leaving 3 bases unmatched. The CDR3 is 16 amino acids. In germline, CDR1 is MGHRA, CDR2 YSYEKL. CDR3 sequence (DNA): TGCGCCAGCAGCCAAGGGCTAGCGGGAGTCTCCTACGAGCAGTACTTC. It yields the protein CASSQGLAGVSYEQYF.

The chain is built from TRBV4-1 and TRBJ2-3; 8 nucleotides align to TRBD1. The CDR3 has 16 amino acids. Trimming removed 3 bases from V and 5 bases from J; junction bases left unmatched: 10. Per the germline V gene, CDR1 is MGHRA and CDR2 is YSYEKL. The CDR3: CASSQVWQGAQDTQYF. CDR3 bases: TGCGCCAGCAGCCAGGTCTGGCAGGGGGCTCAAGATACGCAGTATTTT.

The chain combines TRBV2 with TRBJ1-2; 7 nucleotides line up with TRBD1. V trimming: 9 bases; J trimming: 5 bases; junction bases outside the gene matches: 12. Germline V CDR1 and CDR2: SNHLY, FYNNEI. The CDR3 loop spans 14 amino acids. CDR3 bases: TGTGCCAGTATCCCGGGACAGAGCCCATATGGCTACACCTTC. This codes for CASIPGQSPYGYTF.

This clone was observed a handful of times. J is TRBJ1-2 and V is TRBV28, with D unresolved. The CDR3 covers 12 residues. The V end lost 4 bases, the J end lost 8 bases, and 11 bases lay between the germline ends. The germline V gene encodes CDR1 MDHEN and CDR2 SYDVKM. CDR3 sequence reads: CASSSGLWGYTF. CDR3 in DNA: TGTGCCAGCAGTTCCGGACTATGGGGCTACACCTTC.

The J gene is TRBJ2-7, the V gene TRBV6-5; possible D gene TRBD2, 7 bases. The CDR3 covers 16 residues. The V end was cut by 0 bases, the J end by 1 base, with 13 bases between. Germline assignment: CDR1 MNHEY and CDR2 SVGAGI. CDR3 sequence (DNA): TGTGCCAGCAGTTACTCGATGGGGGGGCTGTCCTACGAGCAGTACTTC. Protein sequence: CASSYSMGGLSYEQYF.

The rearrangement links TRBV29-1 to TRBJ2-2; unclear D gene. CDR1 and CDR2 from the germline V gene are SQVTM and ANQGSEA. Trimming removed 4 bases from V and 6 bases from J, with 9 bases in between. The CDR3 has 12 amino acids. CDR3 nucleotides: TGCAGCGTTGTTAGTGCGGCCGGGGAGCTGTTTTTT. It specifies CSVVSAAGELFF.

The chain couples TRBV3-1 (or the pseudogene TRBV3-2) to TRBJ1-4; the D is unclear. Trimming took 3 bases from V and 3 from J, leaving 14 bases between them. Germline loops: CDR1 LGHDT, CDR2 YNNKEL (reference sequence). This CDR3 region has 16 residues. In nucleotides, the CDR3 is TGTGCCAGCAGCCAGGCGCAGAGGCTCCCTAATGAAAAACTGTTTTTT. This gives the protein CASSQAQRLPNEKLFF.

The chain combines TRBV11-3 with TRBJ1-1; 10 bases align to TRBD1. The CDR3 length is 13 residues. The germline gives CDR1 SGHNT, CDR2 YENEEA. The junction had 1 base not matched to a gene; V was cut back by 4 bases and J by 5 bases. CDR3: CASSSDRGTEAFF. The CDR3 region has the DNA TGTGCCAGCAGCTCGGACAGGGGGACTGAAGCTTTCTTT.

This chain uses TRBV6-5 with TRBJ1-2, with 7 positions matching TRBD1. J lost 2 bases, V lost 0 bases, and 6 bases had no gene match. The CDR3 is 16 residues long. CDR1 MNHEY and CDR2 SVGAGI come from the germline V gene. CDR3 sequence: CASSYSFRQGNYGYTF. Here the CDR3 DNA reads TGTGCCAGCAGTTACTCTTTCCGACAGGGCAACTATGGCTACACCTTC.

CDR3 nucleotides: TGTGCCAGCTCACCTACACCTAGCGGGATGGGCGAGCAGTACTTC. Translation gives CASSPTPSGMGEQYF. This chain joins TRBV18 and TRBJ2-7; 9 positions agree with TRBD2. After removal of 3 bases from V and 6 bases from J, the junction contained 9 bases not matched to a gene. The CDR3 length is 15 residues. In germline, CDR1 is KGHSH, CDR2 LQKENI.

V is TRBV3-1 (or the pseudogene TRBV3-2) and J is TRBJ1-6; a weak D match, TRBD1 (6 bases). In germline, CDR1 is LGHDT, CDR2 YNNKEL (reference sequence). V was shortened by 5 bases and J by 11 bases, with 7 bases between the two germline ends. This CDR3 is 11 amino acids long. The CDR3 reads CASSSGAPLHF. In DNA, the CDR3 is TGTGCCAGCAGCTCAGGGGCACCCCTCCACTTT.

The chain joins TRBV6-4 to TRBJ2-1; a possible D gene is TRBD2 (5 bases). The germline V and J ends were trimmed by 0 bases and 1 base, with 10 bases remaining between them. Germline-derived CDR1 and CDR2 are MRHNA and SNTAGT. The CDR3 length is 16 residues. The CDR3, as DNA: TGTGCCAGCAGTGACTCAAAGCGGACTTCCTACAATGAGCAGTTCTTC. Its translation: CASSDSKRTSYNEQFF.

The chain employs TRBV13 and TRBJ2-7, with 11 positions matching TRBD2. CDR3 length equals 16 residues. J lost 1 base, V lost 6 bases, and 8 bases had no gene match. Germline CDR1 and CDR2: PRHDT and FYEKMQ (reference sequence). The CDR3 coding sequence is TGTGCCAGCAGTTTAACGCCTAGCGGGAGGTCCTACGAGCAGTACTTC. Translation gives CASSLTPSGRSYEQYF.

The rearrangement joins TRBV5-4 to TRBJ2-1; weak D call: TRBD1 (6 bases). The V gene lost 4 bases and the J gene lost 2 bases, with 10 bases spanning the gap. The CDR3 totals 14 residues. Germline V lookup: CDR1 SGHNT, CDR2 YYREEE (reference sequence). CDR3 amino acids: CASSAGTTYNEQFF. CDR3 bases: TGTGCCAGCAGCGCAGGGACAACCTACAATGAGCAGTTCTTC.

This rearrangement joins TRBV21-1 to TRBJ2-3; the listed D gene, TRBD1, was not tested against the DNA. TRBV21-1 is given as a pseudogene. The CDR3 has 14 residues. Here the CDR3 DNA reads TGTGCCAGCAGGAACGGGACAAACACAGATACGCAGTATTTT. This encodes CASRNGTNTDTQYF.

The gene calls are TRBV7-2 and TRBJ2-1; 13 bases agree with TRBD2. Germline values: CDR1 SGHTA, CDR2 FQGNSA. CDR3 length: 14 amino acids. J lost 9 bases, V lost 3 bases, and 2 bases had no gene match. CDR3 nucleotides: TGTGCCAGCAGCTTGGGACTAGCGGGATCTGAGCAGTTCTTC. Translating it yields CASSLGLAGSEQFF.

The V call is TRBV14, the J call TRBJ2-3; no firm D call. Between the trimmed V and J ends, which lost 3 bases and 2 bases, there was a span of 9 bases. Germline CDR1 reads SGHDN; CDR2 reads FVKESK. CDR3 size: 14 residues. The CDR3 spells CASSHGGHTDTQYF. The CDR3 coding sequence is TGTGCCAGCAGCCACGGCGGCCACACAGATACGCAGTATTTT.

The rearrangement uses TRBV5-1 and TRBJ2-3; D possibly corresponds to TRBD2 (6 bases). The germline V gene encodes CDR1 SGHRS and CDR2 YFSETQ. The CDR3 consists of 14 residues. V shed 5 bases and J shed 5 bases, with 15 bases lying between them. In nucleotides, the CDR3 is TGCGCCAGCAGTCTGACTAGGGCGGAAGATACGCAGTATTTT. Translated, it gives CASSLTRAEDTQYF.

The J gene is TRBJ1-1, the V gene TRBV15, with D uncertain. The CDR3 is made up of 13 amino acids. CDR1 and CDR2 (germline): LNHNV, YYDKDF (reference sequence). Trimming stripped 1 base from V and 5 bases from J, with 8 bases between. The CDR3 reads CATSRGRGTEAFF. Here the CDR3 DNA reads TGTGCCACCAGCAGAGGCCGGGGTACTGAAGCTTTCTTT.

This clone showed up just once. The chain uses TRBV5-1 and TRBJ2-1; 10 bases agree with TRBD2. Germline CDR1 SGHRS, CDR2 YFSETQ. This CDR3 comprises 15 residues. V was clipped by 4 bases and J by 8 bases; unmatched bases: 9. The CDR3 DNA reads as TGCGCCAGCAGCCTTTCTAGCGGGAGTATGGATGAGCAGTTCTTC. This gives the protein CASSLSSGSMDEQFF.

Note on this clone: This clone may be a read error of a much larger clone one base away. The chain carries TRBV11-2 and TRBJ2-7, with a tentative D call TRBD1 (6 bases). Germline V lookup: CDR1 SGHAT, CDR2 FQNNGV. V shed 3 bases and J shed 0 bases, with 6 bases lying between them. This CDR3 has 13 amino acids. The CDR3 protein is CASSLGHSYEQYF. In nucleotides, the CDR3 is TGTGCCAGCAGCTTGGGACACTCCTACGAGCAGTACTTC.

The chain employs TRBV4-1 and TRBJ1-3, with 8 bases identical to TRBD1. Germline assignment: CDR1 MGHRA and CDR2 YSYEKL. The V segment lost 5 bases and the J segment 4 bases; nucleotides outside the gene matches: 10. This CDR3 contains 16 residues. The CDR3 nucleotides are TGCGCCAGCAGCAGGGGGCCGGACAGGGAAGGAAACACCATATATTTT. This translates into CASSRGPDREGNTIYF.

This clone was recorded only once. CDR3 nucleotide sequence: TGTGCCAGCAGCTTGGGAGGGAGCCTCAATGAGCAGTTCTTC. It encodes CASSLGGSLNEQFF. The chain joins TRBV5-4 to TRBJ2-1, with TRBD2 as a possible D gene (5 bases). Germline CDR1 SGHNT, CDR2 YYREEE (reference sequence). The CDR3 extends over 14 amino acids. The ends were cut back, 0 bases at V and 6 bases at J, with 10 bases in the middle.

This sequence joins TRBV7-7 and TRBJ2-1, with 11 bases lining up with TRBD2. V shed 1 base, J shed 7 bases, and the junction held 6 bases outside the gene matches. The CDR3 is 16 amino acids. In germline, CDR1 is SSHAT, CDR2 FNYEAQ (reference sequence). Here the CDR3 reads CASSLEVAGGYNEQFF. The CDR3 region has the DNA TGTGCCAGCAGCTTAGAGGTAGCGGGAGGGTATAATGAGCAGTTCTTC. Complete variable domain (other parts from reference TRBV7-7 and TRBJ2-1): GAGVSQSPRYKVTKRGQDVTLRCDPISSHATLYWYQQALGQGPEFLTYFNYEAQPDKSGLPSDRFSAERPEGSISTLTIQRTEQRDSAMYRCASSLEVAGGYNEQFFGPGTRLTVL.

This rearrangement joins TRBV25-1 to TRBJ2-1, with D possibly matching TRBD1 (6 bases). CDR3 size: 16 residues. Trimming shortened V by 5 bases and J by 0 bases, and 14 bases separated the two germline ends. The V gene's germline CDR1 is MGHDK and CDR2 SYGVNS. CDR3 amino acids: CASSSPGHSSYNEQFF. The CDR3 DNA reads TGTGCCAGCAGTTCGCCGGGACATAGCTCCTACAATGAGCAGTTCTTC. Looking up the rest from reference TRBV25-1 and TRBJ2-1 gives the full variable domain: EADIYQTPRYLVIGTGKKITLECSQTMGHDKMYWYQQDPGMELHLIHYSYGVNSTEKGDLSSESTVSRIRTEHFPLTLESARPSHTSQYLCASSSPGHSSYNEQFFGPGTRLTVL.

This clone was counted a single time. Here the CDR3 DNA reads TGTGCCAGCAGCTTGAAGTGGACAGGGTCTTTTTCCTACGAGCAGTACTTC. Protein sequence: CASSLKWTGSFSYEQYF. The chain uses TRBV5-8 and TRBJ2-7; TRBD1 agrees at 8 bases. The CDR3 has 17 amino acids. Trimming at V came to 1 base and at J to 1 base, leaving 10 bases not matched to a gene. The germline CDR1 and CDR2 sequences are SGHTS and YDEGEE.

This CDR3 reads CASSLDRTNTGELFF. The CDR3 DNA reads as TGCGCCAGCAGCTTGGACAGGACGAACACCGGGGAGCTGTTTTTT. The chain carries TRBV5-1 and TRBJ2-2, with D maybe TRBD1 (5 bases). The ends were cut back, 0 bases at V and 0 bases at J, with 6 bases in the middle. The V gene's germline CDR1 is SGHRS and CDR2 YFSETQ. This CDR3 comprises 15 residues.